The 15 T cell receptor beta chains in this list originate from one sample, sequenced in a study of cytomegalovirus exposure and HLA in healthy donors. The assay was immunoSEQ multiplex PCR, and TCRdb's table has in-frame clones only and misses some. The sample holds over 200,000 clones, about 86% seen once. Source material: PBMCs. The source of these receptors is a woman under 30 in good health and CMV-seronegative.

This chain uses TRBV5-8 with TRBJ2-5, with D uncertain. Deletions cut 3 bases from V and 1 base from J, with 10 bases between. The CDR3 sequence is 14 residues long. Germline CDR1 reads SGHTS; CDR2 reads YDEGEE. CDR3 bases: TGTGCCAGCAGCTCCTTTCAGTCCCAAGAGACCCAGTACTTC. As protein: CASSSFQSQETQYF.

The rearrangement joins TRBV2 to TRBJ2-3, with D possibly being TRBD2 (5 bases). V was shortened by 7 bases and J by 3 bases, with 14 bases between the two germline ends. CDR1 SNHLY and CDR2 FYNNEI come from the germline V gene. This CDR3 has 14 residues. This CDR3 is CASTRSTRTDTQYF. CDR3 sequence (DNA): TGTGCCAGCACGCGTTCTACTAGGACAGATACGCAGTATTTT.

V usage is TRBV28 and J usage is TRBJ2-7; TRBD2 aligns across 10 bases. V was clipped by 7 bases and J by 6 bases; unmatched bases: 6. Germline assignment: CDR1 MDHEN and CDR2 SYDVKM. This CDR3 region has 13 residues. CDR3 bases: TGTGCCAGCATGGGACTAGCGATCACCGAGCAGTACTTC. Amino acids: CASMGLAITEQYF.

This rearrangement joins TRBV4-2 to TRBJ2-1; D may be TRBD1 (5 bases). The germline V and J ends were trimmed by 1 base and 6 bases, with 7 bases remaining between them. The germline gives CDR1 LGHNA, CDR2 YNFKEQ. This CDR3 is 13 amino acids long. The CDR3 loop is CASSQARVNEQFF. CDR3 coding DNA: TGTGCCAGCAGCCAAGCCAGGGTCAATGAGCAGTTCTTC.

The chain links TRBV2 to TRBJ1-2; no firm D call. This CDR3 comprises 12 residues. V lost 1 base to trimming and J lost 5 bases, with 5 bases between them. In germline, CDR1 is SNHLY, CDR2 FYNNEI. In DNA, the CDR3 is TGTGCCAGCAGTGAAGGTACATATGGCTACACCTTC. As protein: CASSEGTYGYTF. Filled out from reference TRBV2 and TRBJ1-2, the complete variable domain reads EPEVTQTPSHQVTQMGQEVILRCVPISNHLYFYWYRQILGQKVEFLVSFYNNEISEKSEIFDDQFSVERPDGSNFTLKIRSTKLEDSAMYFCASSEGTYGYTFGSGTRLTVV.

This chain links TRBV5-6 with TRBJ1-2, with 8 bases matching TRBD1. CDR3 length equals 13 residues. J lost 4 bases, V lost 3 bases, and 2 bases had no gene match. Germline CDR1 is SGHDT and CDR2 is YYEEEE. DNA for the CDR3: TGTGCCAGCAGCTCAGGGGGCCCCTATGGCTACACCTTC. Translated: CASSSGGPYGYTF.

The count of this clone is one. CDR3 residues: CASSLEVGSGKTQYF. In nucleotides, the CDR3 is TGCGCCAGCAGCTTGGAAGTCGGGAGCGGGAAGACCCAGTACTTC. The chain combines TRBV5-1 with TRBJ2-5; 7 bases are a match to TRBD2. The CDR3 runs to 15 residues. In germline, CDR1 is SGHRS, CDR2 YFSETQ. Unmatched junction bases numbered 8, after V lost 0 bases and J lost 6 bases. The full variable domain, completed using reference TRBV5-1 and TRBJ2-5, is KAGVTQTPRYLIKTRGQQVTLSCSPISGHRSVSWYQQTPGQGLQFLFEYFSETQRNKGNFPGRFSGRQFSNSRSEMNVSTLELGDSALYLCASSLEVGSGKTQYFGPGTRLLVL.

V is TRBV13 and J is TRBJ1-4; the D gene is possibly TRBD1 (6 bases). V shed 5 bases and J shed 8 bases, with 21 bases lying between them. This CDR3 spans 16 amino acids. Germline V lookup: CDR1 PRHDT, CDR2 FYEKMQ (reference sequence). The CDR3 region has the DNA TGTGCCAGCAGCCCGTTCCCCCCGGGACATCAAGAAAAACTGTTTTTT. This encodes CASSPFPPGHQEKLFF.

The genes are TRBV6-1 and TRBJ1-1; D not certain. The CDR3 totals 14 residues. The V and J ends lost 2 bases and 3 bases respectively, with 10 bases between them. Germline V gene sequence: CDR1 MNHNS, CDR2 SASEGT. The CDR3, as DNA: TGTGCCAGCAGTGAACACCGGGAATACACTGAAGCTTTCTTT. Translating it yields CASSEHREYTEAFF.

The DNA of the CDR3 is TGTGCCAGCAGCCGCTGGACAGGAAAAGCGACGAGACCTCAGCTGTTTTTT. Encoded protein: CASSRWTGKATRPQLFF. The chain employs TRBV6-9 and TRBJ2-2, with 7 bases fitting TRBD1. Trimming removed 6 bases from V and 12 bases from J; junction bases left unmatched: 22. The CDR3 spans 17 residues. Germline loops: CDR1 MNHGY, CDR2 SVAAGI.

The chain recombines TRBV5-1 with TRBJ2-5, with 9 bases aligning to TRBD2. The CDR3 is 19 residues long. With V trimmed by 4 bases and J by 4 bases, 20 bases remained unmatched. From germline, CDR1 is SGHRS and CDR2 YFSETQ. DNA of the CDR3: TGCGCCAGCAGCCTGGCCCGGGGGGCTAGCGGGAAGCTGGCAGAGACCCAGTACTTC. Translating gives CASSLARGASGKLAETQYF.

This sequence joins TRBV4-1 and TRBJ2-3; 10 positions agree with TRBD2. The germline V gene encodes CDR1 MGHRA and CDR2 YSYEKL. J gave up 6 bases and V 4 bases, and 13 bases lay outside the gene matches. This CDR3 is built from 17 residues. The CDR3 region has the DNA TGCGCCAGCAGCCCCCACCTAGCGGGAGTTAGTCGGGATACGCAGTATTTT. Residues: CASSPHLAGVSRDTQYF.

DNA of the CDR3: TGCGCCAGCAGCTCAACAGGGGATGCTGAAGCTTTCTTT. Translated, it gives CASSSTGDAEAFF. The chain uses TRBV5-1 and TRBJ1-1; 7 bases map to TRBD1. Germline lookup yields CDR1 SGHRS and CDR2 YFSETQ. The CDR3 has 13 amino acids. The ends lost 3 bases at V and 6 bases at J; junction bases unmatched: 5. Full variable domain (missing parts from reference TRBV5-1 and TRBJ1-1): KAGVTQTPRYLIKTRGQQVTLSCSPISGHRSVSWYQQTPGQGLQFLFEYFSETQRNKGNFPGRFSGRQFSNSRSEMNVSTLELGDSALYLCASSSTGDAEAFFGQGTRLTVV.

The V call is TRBV4-1, the J call TRBJ2-7; 9 bases line up with TRBD2. This CDR3 is 16 amino acids long. The V gene's germline CDR1 is MGHRA and CDR2 YSYEKL. After removal of 4 bases from V and 0 bases from J, the junction contained 7 bases not matched to a gene. CDR3 DNA: TGCGCCAGCAGCCGAGGGGCTAGCGGGAACTCCTACGAGCAGTACTTC. Its protein is CASSRGASGNSYEQYF.

This clone was counted a few times. The rearrangement uses TRBV28 and TRBJ1-5; the D gene is possibly TRBD1 (6 bases). Trimming left V 6 bases short and J 9 bases short, with 12 bases between. CDR3 length: 12 residues. Germline V gene lookup returns CDR1 MDHEN and CDR2 SYDVKM. The CDR3 loop reads CASRLQGRPQHF. The CDR3 DNA reads TGTGCCAGCAGACTACAGGGACGGCCCCAGCATTTT. Combining the CDR3 with reference TRBV28 and TRBJ1-5 gives the whole variable domain DVKVTQSSRYLVKRTGEKVFLECVQDMDHENMFWYRQDPGLGLRLIYFSYDVKMKEKGDIPEGYSVSREKKERFSLILESASTNQTSMYLCASRLQGRPQHFGDGTRLSIL.